These 29 T cell receptor beta chains were sequenced from one sample in a study of a mutant IDH1 vaccine in newly diagnosed glioma. The repertoire was sequenced with immunoSEQ multiplex PCR; TCRdb's copy has only in-frame clones and lacks some. The table shows approximately 21,000 clones, with 84% occurring only once. Their target antigens are unknown. Time point: week 47, end of study. Doses consisted of 300 ug of mutant IDH1 20-mer peptide each, paired with topical imiquimod. The sequencing here drew on PBMCs, taken from a glioma patient whose treatment included an IDH1 peptide vaccine. Receptors were obtained from a man in his forties with glioma.

The V gene is TRBV10-3, the J gene TRBJ2-5; 12 bases agree with TRBD2. With 4 bases clipped from V and 5 bases from J, the junction kept 8 bases outside the gene matches. Germline CDR1 reads ENHRY; CDR2 reads SYGVKD. This CDR3 spans 16 amino acids. CDR3 DNA sequence: TGTGCCATCAGTGTTTCTAGCGGGAGGGCCCGGGAGACCCAGTACTTC. Amino acid sequence: CAISVSSGRARETQYF.

A single count supports this clone. The chain has TRBV4-1 and TRBJ2-7, with TRBD2 identical over 10 bases. Trimming took 0 bases from V and 3 from J; bases not matched to a gene: 5. The CDR3 spans 16 residues. The V gene's germline CDR1 is MGHRA and CDR2 YSYEKL. The CDR3 sequence: CASSQERAGGYYEQYF. For the CDR3, the DNA is TGCGCCAGCAGCCAAGAAAGAGCGGGAGGGTACTACGAGCAGTACTTC.

The rearrangement uses TRBV10-3 and TRBJ1-5, with D hard to call. Germline assignment: CDR1 ENHRY and CDR2 SYGVKD. Between the trimmed V and J ends, which lost 3 bases and 1 base, there was a span of 7 bases. There are 14 residues in the CDR3. The CDR3 loop reads CAISDPSSNQPQHF. The CDR3 nucleotides read TGTGCCATCAGTGACCCCAGCAGCAATCAGCCCCAGCATTTT.

V is TRBV13 and J is TRBJ2-4; D uncertain. Deletions cut 3 bases from V and 0 bases from J, with 6 bases between. The CDR3 is 14 amino acids. Germline V CDR1 and CDR2: PRHDT, FYEKMQ (reference sequence). This CDR3 is CASSFKLAKNIQYF. CDR3 sequence (DNA): TGTGCCAGCAGCTTTAAACTAGCCAAAAACATTCAGTACTTC.

The chain is built from TRBV10-2 and TRBJ2-7; D is ambiguous. The V gene lost 3 bases and the J gene lost 3 bases, with 12 bases spanning the gap. The V gene's germline CDR1 is WSHSY and CDR2 SAAADI. The CDR3 is 14 amino acids. CDR3 sequence reads: CASSDLGRDYEQYF. Written as DNA, the CDR3 is TGCGCCAGCAGTGACTTAGGACGAGACTACGAGCAGTACTTC.

This clone was found a few times. CDR3 protein: CASSYEADPYNEQFF. The CDR3 bases are TGTGCCAGCAGTTACGAGGCGGACCCGTACAATGAGCAGTTCTTC. The V and J genes are TRBV6-5 and TRBJ2-1; D uncertain. Germline CDR1 MNHEY, CDR2 SVGAGI. The CDR3 totals 15 residues. Trimming removed 2 bases from V and 4 bases from J, with 12 bases in between.

This chain connects TRBV4-1 to TRBJ2-7; D assignment may be TRBD1 or TRBD2 (5 bases each). In germline, CDR1 is MGHRA, CDR2 YSYEKL. V gave up 0 bases and J gave up 3 bases, with 15 bases separating them. This CDR3 comprises 16 residues. DNA for the CDR3: TGCGCCAGCAGCCAAGATGCAAACAGAGGGGACTACGAGCAGTACTTC. The encoded protein is CASSQDANRGDYEQYF.

V and J are TRBV5-4 and TRBJ2-7; 8 bases line up with TRBD1. Losses at the gene ends were 1 base for V and 4 bases for J; bases not matched to a gene: 4. The germline V gene has CDR1 SGHNT and CDR2 YYREEE (reference sequence). The CDR3 is 14 residues long. This CDR3 reads CASSLRTGGYEQYF. DNA for the CDR3: TGTGCCAGCAGCTTGAGAACAGGGGGATACGAGCAGTACTTC.

The rearrangement joins TRBV19 to TRBJ1-2; D gene ambiguous. Trimming left V 10 bases short and J 8 bases short, with 14 bases between. The germline gives CDR1 LNHDA, CDR2 SQIVND (reference sequence). The CDR3 sequence is 11 residues long. The CDR3 protein is CAIPRGSGYTF. The CDR3 DNA sequence: TGTGCCATCCCCCGGGGTTCGGGCTACACCTTC.

The gene calls are TRBV4-1 and TRBJ1-3; the D gene is possibly TRBD1 (6 bases). This CDR3 comprises 15 residues. The germline V gene encodes CDR1 MGHRA and CDR2 YSYEKL. V lost 0 bases, J lost 3 bases, and 9 bases lay in between. DNA for the CDR3: TGCGCCAGCAGCCAAGATCGGGGGCTTGGAAACACCATATATTTT. It encodes CASSQDRGLGNTIYF.

The chain is built from TRBV18 and TRBJ1-4, with 7 bases matching TRBD1. V lost 3 bases, J lost 8 bases, and 9 bases stayed unmatched. The CDR3 runs 15 residues. Germline CDR1 KGHSH, CDR2 LQKENI. CDR3 protein: CASSPETGRGEKLFF. As DNA, the CDR3 is TGTGCCAGCTCACCCGAGACAGGGCGAGGCGAAAAACTGTTTTTT. The whole variable domain, filled in from reference TRBV18 and TRBJ1-4, reads NAGVMQNPRHLVRRRGQEARLRCSPMKGHSHVYWYRQLPEEGLKFMVYLQKENIIDESGMPKERFSAEFPKEGPSILRIQQVVRGDSAAYFCASSPETGRGEKLFFGSGTQLSVL.

The chain uses TRBV9 and TRBJ2-7; TRBD1 matches at 8 bases. Germline V lookup: CDR1 SGDLS, CDR2 YYNGEE. With 5 bases clipped from V and 2 bases from J, the junction kept 6 bases outside the gene matches. The CDR3 is 14 amino acids. The CDR3 DNA is TGTGCCAGCAGTTCGACAGGGGCCCCCTACGAGCAGTACTTC. It encodes CASSSTGAPYEQYF.

The CDR3 region has the DNA TGTGCCAGCAGTTACTCGCTGACAGGGTCCCTCTACGAGCAGTACTTC. It codes for CASSYSLTGSLYEQYF. This chain links TRBV6-5 with TRBJ2-7; 7 bases map to TRBD1. CDR1 and CDR2 from the germline V gene are MNHEY and SVGAGI. The CDR3 spans 16 residues. Unmatched junction bases numbered 8, after V lost 0 bases and J lost 3 bases.

The chain employs TRBV19 and TRBJ2-4; 12 bases fit TRBD2. Germline loops: CDR1 LNHDA, CDR2 SQIVND (reference sequence). CDR3 length equals 18 residues. V was clipped by 5 bases and J by 0 bases; unmatched bases: 8. CDR3 loop: CASSPGTSGWVAKNIQYF. As DNA, the CDR3 is TGTGCCAGTAGTCCCGGGACTAGCGGGTGGGTAGCCAAAAACATTCAGTACTTC. The whole variable domain, filled in from reference TRBV19 and TRBJ2-4, reads DGGITQSPKYLFRKEGQNVTLSCEQNLNHDAMYWYRQDPGQGLRLIYYSQIVNDFQKGDIAEGYSVSREKKESFPLTVTSAQKNPTAFYLCASSPGTSGWVAKNIQYFGAGTRLSVL.

The rearrangement uses TRBV4-1 and TRBJ1-1; no clear D gene. Germline CDR1 and CDR2: MGHRA and YSYEKL. The CDR3 consists of 12 residues. V dropped 3 bases and J dropped 7 bases, with 9 bases sitting between them. This chain's CDR3 is CASSHLQDEAFF. The CDR3 DNA sequence: TGCGCCAGCAGCCACTTACAAGATGAAGCTTTCTTT.

J is TRBJ2-7 and V is TRBV5-1; 8 bases are shared with TRBD2. The germline V gene encodes CDR1 SGHRS and CDR2 YFSETQ. This CDR3 has 15 amino acids. The J segment lost 2 bases and the V segment lost 2 bases, leaving 6 bases of the junction unmatched. The CDR3 DNA reads TGCGCCAGCAGCTTTAGCGGGGTCGGGGCCTACGAGCAGTACTTC. Amino acid sequence: CASSFSGVGAYEQYF.

This chain joins TRBV4-2 and TRBJ2-7, with D perhaps matching TRBD1 (6 bases). This CDR3 has 15 residues. Trimming removed 4 bases from V and 1 base from J, with 14 bases in between. Germline CDR1 reads LGHNA; CDR2 reads YNFKEQ. The CDR3 sequence is CASSLRDTSSYEQYF. The CDR3, as DNA: TGTGCCAGCAGCCTCCGGGACACCTCTTCCTACGAGCAGTACTTC.

This clone was observed once. The V gene is TRBV10-3, the J gene TRBJ2-3, with D tentatively TRBD2 (6 bases). Germline V gene lookup returns CDR1 ENHRY and CDR2 SYGVKD. This CDR3 has 13 residues. V dropped 2 bases and J dropped 4 bases, with 7 bases sitting between them. CDR3 DNA sequence: TGTGCCATCAGTGAGCGGGAGCCAGATACGCAGTATTTT. Encoded protein: CAISEREPDTQYF.

J is TRBJ2-2 and V is TRBV4-2; D gene uncertain. Trimming removed 0 bases at V and 5 bases at J, with 10 bases between. Germline V gene lookup returns CDR1 LGHNA and CDR2 YNFKEQ. The CDR3 is made up of 15 amino acids. This chain's CDR3 is CASSQDLFQTGELFF. The CDR3 DNA sequence: TGTGCCAGCAGCCAAGATCTTTTTCAGACCGGGGAGCTGTTTTTT.

V and J are TRBV5-4 and TRBJ2-2; D gene unclear. V gave up 10 bases and J gave up 6 bases, with 10 bases separating them. There are 11 residues in the CDR3. Germline lookup yields CDR1 SGHNT and CDR2 YYREEE (reference sequence). In DNA form, the CDR3 reads TGTGCCGTTAAGTTTGCCGGGGAGCTGTTTTTT. Protein sequence: CAVKFAGELFF. Combining the CDR3 with reference TRBV5-4 and TRBJ2-2 gives the whole variable domain ETGVTQSPTHLIKTRGQQVTLRCSSQSGHNTVSWYQQALGQGPQFIFQYYREEENGRGNFPPRFSGLQFPNYSSELNVNALELDDSALYLCAVKFAGELFFGEGSRLTVL.

The chain has TRBV18 and TRBJ2-3; no firm D call. V shed 6 bases and J shed 2 bases, with 9 bases lying between them. Germline V CDR1 and CDR2: KGHSH, LQKENI. This CDR3 has 13 amino acids. In DNA form, the CDR3 reads TGTGCCAGCTCGAGTTGGAACACAGATACGCAGTATTTT. Protein sequence: CASSSWNTDTQYF.

DNA for the CDR3: TGTGCCAGCAGCCCAGGAGTACCGGGACAACTCACTGAAGCTTTCTTT. Its protein product is CASSPGVPGQLTEAFF. The chain links TRBV5-4 to TRBJ1-1; possible D gene TRBD1, 6 bases. Trimming shortened V by 4 bases and J by 4 bases, and 20 bases separated the two germline ends. The CDR3 loop spans 16 amino acids. Germline V gene lookup returns CDR1 SGHNT and CDR2 YYREEE (reference sequence).

The rearrangement uses TRBV5-4 and TRBJ2-3; no clear D. The CDR3 runs 13 residues. Germline V CDR1 and CDR2: SGHNT, YYREEE (reference sequence). The V and J ends lost 0 bases and 4 bases respectively, with 6 bases between them. CDR3 loop: CASSLAGSDTQYF. The CDR3 DNA reads as TGTGCCAGCAGCTTGGCCGGTTCAGATACGCAGTATTTT.

The sample holds a few counts of this clone. The CDR3 sequence: CASRKGGYNEQFF. CDR3 nucleotides: TGTGCCAGCAGAAAGGGGGGCTACAATGAGCAGTTCTTC. The gene calls are TRBV5-6 and TRBJ2-1, with D perhaps matching TRBD1 or TRBD2 (6 bases each). The V end was cut by 5 bases, the J end by 3 bases, with 9 bases between. This CDR3 is built from 13 residues. CDR1 is SGHDT, CDR2 YYEEEE, per germline.

This chain joins TRBV5-8 and TRBJ2-5, with D unclear. Germline assignment: CDR1 SGHTS and CDR2 YDEGEE. Trimming took off 4 bases at V and 0 bases at J, with 13 bases between the two ends. The CDR3 runs 15 residues. Here the CDR3 reads CASSPWSGYQETQYF. The CDR3 DNA sequence: TGTGCCAGCAGCCCCTGGTCCGGGTACCAAGAGACCCAGTACTTC.

The chain couples TRBV25-1 to TRBJ2-7, with a possible D match to TRBD2 (5 bases). CDR3 size: 14 residues. The germline V and J ends were trimmed by 5 bases and 1 base, with 12 bases remaining between them. Germline V gene data show CDR1 as MGHDK and CDR2 as SYGVNS. The CDR3, as DNA: TGTGCCAGCAGTAACAGAGGGAGATCCTACGAGCAGTACTTC. This translates into CASSNRGRSYEQYF.

This clone was seen once. The genes are TRBV7-9 and TRBJ1-4, with TRBD1 matching over 11 bases. The CDR3 totals 17 residues. Germline V gene sequence: CDR1 SEHNR, CDR2 FQNEAQ (reference sequence). V lost 3 bases, J lost 7 bases, and 10 bases stayed unmatched. The CDR3 sequence is CASSLGTGGLESEKLFF. CDR3 DNA sequence: TGTGCCAGCAGCTTGGGGACAGGGGGACTCGAGAGTGAAAAACTGTTTTTT. Full variable domain (missing parts from reference TRBV7-9 and TRBJ1-4): DTGVSQNPRHKITKRGQNVTFRCDPISEHNRLYWYRQTLGQGPEFLTYFQNEAQLEKSRLLSDRFSAERPKGSFSTLEIQRTEQGDSAMYLCASSLGTGGLESEKLFFGSGTQLSVL.

The genes are TRBV5-1 and TRBJ2-3; no reliable D call. From germline, CDR1 is SGHRS and CDR2 YFSETQ. This CDR3 contains 14 residues. V was clipped by 0 bases and J by 3 bases, with 8 bases between them. DNA for the CDR3: TGCGCCAGCAGCTTGGGGTCGGGTACAGATACGCAGTATTTT. Translating gives CASSLGSGTDTQYF.

The CDR3 region has the DNA TGCGCCAGCAGTGAGTCAAGCGGGAGCTCCTACGAGCAGTACTTC. Amino acid sequence: CASSESSGSSYEQYF. The genes are TRBV10-2 and TRBJ2-7; 8 bases align to TRBD2. The CDR3 is 15 amino acids. The germline V gene encodes CDR1 WSHSY and CDR2 SAAADI. The V gene end was trimmed by 0 bases and the J gene end by 0 bases; junction bases not matched to a gene: 1.